Presented here are 27 T cell receptor beta chains from one specimen sequenced in a study of blood T cell repertoires in COVID-19. Assay: immunoSEQ multiplex PCR; the TCRdb copy retains only in-frame clones and omits some. The sample holds 390,000 or so clones, around 87% seen once. Sequenced material: peripheral blood. These receptors all come from a woman in her twenties or thirties with COVID-19, enrolled during active disease.

This clone was seen just once. The chain has TRBV4-3 and TRBJ2-5, with D perhaps TRBD2 (6 bases). The CDR3 is 14 amino acids. Germline V lookup: CDR1 LGHNA, CDR2 YSLEER. V lost 1 base, J lost 3 bases, and 9 bases lay in between. CDR3: CASSQAPGEETQYF. Written as DNA, the CDR3 is TGCGCCAGCAGCCAAGCTCCGGGGGAAGAGACCCAGTACTTC.

This clone was seen a single time. V gene TRBV5-4 combines with J gene TRBJ2-7, with TRBD1 as a possible D gene (6 bases). This CDR3 spans 13 amino acids. Germline V gene data show CDR1 as SGHNT and CDR2 as YYREEE (reference sequence). V lost 0 bases, J lost 5 bases, and 9 bases lay in between. The CDR3 DNA sequence: TGTGCCAGCAGCTTGGACACAGGGCACGAGCAGTACTTC. Its protein is CASSLDTGHEQYF.

The rearrangement links TRBV6-2 or TRBV6-3 to TRBJ1-6; D gene uncertain. The CDR3 is 15 amino acids. V was shortened by 3 bases and J by 7 bases, with 13 bases between the two germline ends. In germline, CDR1 is MNHEY, CDR2 SVGEGT. The CDR3 sequence: CASSYRSGGNSPLHF. The DNA for the CDR3 is TGTGCCAGCAGTTATCGCTCTGGCGGGAATTCACCCCTCCACTTT.

In its sample, this clone was seen once. This chain uses TRBV21-1 with TRBJ2-7; the table's TRBD1 call for D was not verified on the DNA. TRBV21-1 constitutes a pseudogene. The CDR3 is made up of 16 amino acids. CDR3 nucleotides: TGTGCCAGCAGCAAAGAGGGGGGACAGGATTCCTACGAGCAGTACTTC. Its protein product is CASSKEGGQDSYEQYF.

The chain joins TRBV15 to TRBJ2-1; 9 positions agree with TRBD1. The CDR3 consists of 15 residues. V shed 4 bases, J shed 7 bases, and the junction held 8 bases outside the gene matches. Germline V gene data show CDR1 as LNHNV and CDR2 as YYDKDF (reference sequence). The CDR3 loop is CATSKWDRESNEQFF. Written as DNA, the CDR3 is TGTGCCACCAGCAAGTGGGACAGGGAAAGTAATGAGCAGTTCTTC.

V and J are TRBV6-5 and TRBJ1-4; the match to TRBD1 covers 7 bases. Germline CDR1 is MNHEY and CDR2 is SVGAGI. The CDR3 is made up of 14 amino acids. V shed 6 bases and J 4 bases; nucleotides not matched to a gene: 5. CDR3 nucleotide sequence: TGTGCCAGCAGAGGACAGGCTTATAATGAAAAACTGTTTTTT. It is translated as CASRGQAYNEKLFF.

The rearrangement uses TRBV6-5 and TRBJ2-5; 7 nucleotides match TRBD2. CDR3 length: 13 amino acids. Per germline, CDR1 MNHEY and CDR2 SVGAGI. The V and J ends lost 2 bases and 5 bases, in that order; junction bases with no gene match: 2. CDR3 residues: CASSYTGGETQYF. The CDR3 nucleotides are TGTGCCAGCAGTTACACGGGAGGCGAGACCCAGTACTTC.

The chain employs TRBV19 and TRBJ2-2, with 9 positions matching TRBD2. The CDR3 runs 15 residues. Trimming took 3 bases from V and 2 from J; bases not matched to a gene: 1. Germline assignment: CDR1 LNHDA and CDR2 SQIVND (reference sequence). This chain's CDR3 is CASSILAGNTGELFF. Written as DNA, the CDR3 is TGTGCCAGTAGTATTCTAGCGGGAAACACCGGGGAGCTGTTTTTT. Supplemented by reference TRBV19 and TRBJ2-2, the full variable domain reads DGGITQSPKYLFRKEGQNVTLSCEQNLNHDAMYWYRQDPGQGLRLIYYSQIVNDFQKGDIAEGYSVSREKKESFPLTVTSAQKNPTAFYLCASSILAGNTGELFFGEGSRLTVL.

The gene calls are TRBV19 and TRBJ2-1; 7 bases fit TRBD2. The CDR3 consists of 16 residues. From germline, CDR1 is LNHDA and CDR2 SQIVND (reference sequence). V lost 2 bases and J lost 9; bases outside the gene matches: 13. The CDR3 sequence is CASSISRAGVSAEQFF. Here the CDR3 DNA reads TGTGCCAGTAGTATAAGCAGGGCGGGAGTAAGCGCTGAGCAGTTCTTC. Variable domain in full (rest from reference TRBV19 and TRBJ2-1): DGGITQSPKYLFRKEGQNVTLSCEQNLNHDAMYWYRQDPGQGLRLIYYSQIVNDFQKGDIAEGYSVSREKKESFPLTVTSAQKNPTAFYLCASSISRAGVSAEQFFGPGTRLTVL.

J is TRBJ2-1 and V is TRBV11-2, with TRBD1 as a possible D gene (5 bases). The length of the CDR3 is 16 residues. Trimming shortened V by 4 bases and J by 2 bases, and 15 bases separated the two germline ends. The germline V gene encodes CDR1 SGHAT and CDR2 FQNNGV. The DNA of the CDR3 is TGTGCCAGCAGCTCTACGAGGACATTTACCTACAATGAGCAGTTCTTC. Amino acid sequence: CASSSTRTFTYNEQFF.

The chain recombines TRBV15 with TRBJ2-2, with D perhaps matching TRBD2 (6 bases). This CDR3 is 15 amino acids long. Looked up from germline, CDR1 is LNHNV and CDR2 is YYDKDF (reference sequence). V dropped 1 base and J dropped 2 bases, with 8 bases sitting between them. The CDR3 DNA reads TGTGCCACCAGCAGAGGGACTATAAACACCGGGGAGCTGTTTTTT. As protein: CATSRGTINTGELFF.

This chain uses TRBV24-1 with TRBJ2-1; no clear D. V lost 2 bases and J lost 1, with 14 bases in between. Germline values: CDR1 KGHDR, CDR2 SFDVKD. The CDR3 covers 17 residues. CDR3 sequence reads: CATSDSLGSRSYNEQFF. Written as DNA, the CDR3 is TGTGCCACCAGTGATTCGCTGGGTAGCCGATCCTACAATGAGCAGTTCTTC.

The chain has TRBV28 and TRBJ1-5; TRBD1 might be the D (6 bases). The CDR3 loop spans 16 amino acids. V lost 3 bases to trimming and J lost 0 bases, with 12 bases between them. Germline CDR1 and CDR2: MDHEN and SYDVKM. The CDR3 DNA follows: TGTGCCAGCAGTTTCGGCAGGGGTTATAGCAATCAGCCCCAGCATTTT. Translating gives CASSFGRGYSNQPQHF.

This clone was detected a few times. The V call is TRBV6-4, the J call TRBJ2-1, with 7 positions matching TRBD2. V lost 3 bases to trimming and J lost 0 bases; unmatched junction nucleotides: 2. The CDR3 has 15 amino acids. From germline, CDR1 is MRHNA and CDR2 SNTAGT. The DNA of the CDR3 is TGTGCCAGCAGTGATGTAGCGGGCTCCTACAATGAGCAGTTCTTC. It encodes CASSDVAGSYNEQFF.

The rearrangement uses TRBV30 and TRBJ2-7, with 9 bases aligning to TRBD2. Germline V gives CDR1 GTSNPN, CDR2 SVGIG (reference sequence). The CDR3 loop spans 14 amino acids. The junction had 7 bases not matched to a gene; V was cut back by 4 bases and J by 3 bases. DNA for the CDR3: TGTGCCTGGACCTCGCCTAGCGGGATCTACGAGCAGTACTTC. Translation gives CAWTSPSGIYEQYF.

The J gene is TRBJ2-5, the V gene TRBV11-1; 8 bases map to TRBD1. The length of the CDR3 is 14 residues. J lost 4 bases, V lost 5 bases, and 6 bases had no gene match. CDR1 and CDR2 (germline): SGHAT, FQDESV (reference sequence). This chain's CDR3 is CASSGTGPGETQYF. The CDR3 coding sequence is TGTGCCAGCAGCGGGACAGGTCCGGGAGAGACCCAGTACTTC.

The chain uses TRBV19 and TRBJ1-5; 7 nucleotides line up with TRBD1. J lost 2 bases, V lost 7 bases, and 11 bases had no gene match. Germline loops: CDR1 LNHDA, CDR2 SQIVND (reference sequence). The CDR3 sequence is 16 residues long. This CDR3 is CASKGEQGRGNQPQHF. The CDR3 nucleotides are TGTGCCAGTAAAGGGGAACAGGGGAGAGGCAATCAGCCCCAGCATTTT.

This chain joins TRBV5-1 and TRBJ2-1; 9 positions agree with TRBD2. Germline assignment: CDR1 SGHRS and CDR2 YFSETQ. CDR3 length: 16 amino acids. V lost 0 bases to trimming and J lost 4 bases; unmatched junction nucleotides: 5. The CDR3 is CASSLGWTSAYNEQFF. For the CDR3, the DNA is TGCGCCAGCAGCTTGGGTTGGACTAGCGCGTACAATGAGCAGTTCTTC.

The chain combines TRBV2 with TRBJ2-1; a possible D gene is TRBD2 (6 bases). Germline V gives CDR1 SNHLY, CDR2 FYNNEI. The CDR3 has 14 amino acids. Trimming pared 8 bases from V and 7 bases from J, leaving 18 bases between. Written as DNA, the CDR3 is TGTGCCAGCGCTTTACGGGAGACATCTAATGAGCAGTTCTTC. Translating gives CASALRETSNEQFF.

About this clone itself: The same CDR3 is also encoded by other DNA sequences in this sample. This chain joins TRBV21-1 and TRBJ1-1; the table's D call TRBD1 went unverified against the DNA. TRBV21-1 is reported as a pseudogene. This CDR3 has 17 residues. The CDR3 here is CASSARDRGNGNTEAFF. CDR3 nucleotides: TGTGCCAGCAGCGCTCGGGACAGGGGGAATGGGAACACTGAAGCTTTCTTT.

The chain couples TRBV10-2 to TRBJ2-1; D unresolved. Germline CDR1 reads WSHSY; CDR2 reads SAAADI. The CDR3 is made up of 12 amino acids. The ends were cut back, 6 bases at V and 9 bases at J, with 12 bases in the middle. CDR3 nucleotide sequence: TGCGCCAGCAGCGGCCCGGAGCGTGAGCAGTTCTTC. Protein: CASSGPEREQFF.

The chain links TRBV29-1 to TRBJ1-1; 9 nucleotides line up with TRBD1. J was trimmed by 4 bases and V by 1 base; bases with no gene match: 4. This CDR3 contains 14 residues. Germline CDR1 is SQVTM and CDR2 is ANQGSEA. CDR3 amino acids: CSVEGGQGGTEAFF. In nucleotides, the CDR3 is TGCAGCGTTGAAGGGGGACAGGGTGGCACTGAAGCTTTCTTT.

The chain carries TRBV28 and TRBJ1-4; 9 nucleotides line up with TRBD1. Looked up from germline, CDR1 is MDHEN and CDR2 is SYDVKM. There are 15 residues in the CDR3. V was pared by 6 bases and J by 7 bases, with 9 bases of the junction left unmatched. CDR3 protein: CASREEGQGGEKLFF. The CDR3, as DNA: TGTGCCAGCAGGGAGGAGGGACAGGGAGGTGAAAAACTGTTTTTT. Full variable domain (rest looked up from reference TRBV28 and TRBJ1-4): DVKVTQSSRYLVKRTGEKVFLECVQDMDHENMFWYRQDPGLGLRLIYFSYDVKMKEKGDIPEGYSVSREKKERFSLILESASTNQTSMYLCASREEGQGGEKLFFGSGTQLSVL.

This clone was observed a few times. V usage is TRBV5-1 and J usage is TRBJ2-2, with 11 positions matching TRBD2. CDR1 SGHRS and CDR2 YFSETQ come from the germline V gene. V gave up 3 bases and J gave up 7 bases; unmatched junction bases: 8. CDR3 length equals 16 residues. CDR3 loop: CASSSALAGGGGELFF. The CDR3 DNA reads TGCGCCAGCAGCTCCGCCCTAGCGGGAGGTGGCGGGGAGCTGTTTTTT.

The chain joins TRBV7-9 to TRBJ1-2; 8 bases agree with TRBD1. The CDR3 sequence is 13 residues long. Germline-derived CDR1 and CDR2 are SEHNR and FQNEAQ (reference sequence). The J segment lost 4 bases and the V segment lost 5 bases, leaving 3 bases of the junction unmatched. Here the CDR3 DNA reads TGTGCCAGCAGCCGCGACAGGGGCTATGGCTACACCTTC. This codes for CASSRDRGYGYTF.

The CDR3 nucleotides are TGTGCCAGCAGTTTTTTGGCGGGAGCCCCCGGGGAGCTGTTTTTT. Translating gives CASSFLAGAPGELFF. The J gene is TRBJ2-2, the V gene TRBV28; 7 bases map to TRBD2. This CDR3 is built from 15 residues. After removal of 3 bases from V and 6 bases from J, the junction contained 7 bases not matched to a gene. The germline gives CDR1 MDHEN, CDR2 SYDVKM.

The chain combines TRBV24-1 with TRBJ2-2, with D perhaps TRBD2 (5 bases). The CDR3 has 13 residues. V lost 6 bases, J lost 7 bases, and 11 bases lay in between. Germline V lookup: CDR1 KGHDR, CDR2 SFDVKD. CDR3 sequence reads: CATSFSGHGELFF. CDR3 sequence (DNA): TGTGCCACCAGTTTCAGCGGCCACGGGGAGCTGTTTTTT.